Below, 30 T cell receptor beta chains from the same sample are listed, as sequenced in a study of vaccination effects on CD4 cells after COVID-19. ViraFEST expansion of antigen-specific CD4+ T cells with viral peptide pools preceded sequencing. Culturing for ten to eleven days preceded CD4+ T cell isolation. PCR showed that the person got SARS-CoV-2 infection at some point between March and December 2020. Sequenced by immunoSEQ multiplex PCR; TCRdb stores in-frame clones only, minus some. The sample has around 19,000 clones; just under 75% are singletons. What these receptors recognize is not known. The sample consisted of CD4+ T cells from PBMCs cultured with a peptide pool, taken before COVID-19 vaccination. These receptors were collected from a human donor who had a prior SARS-CoV-2 infection.

The chain joins TRBV4-2 to TRBJ2-1; TRBD2 matches 7 bases. This CDR3 spans 13 amino acids. With V trimmed by 4 bases and J by 4 bases, 1 base remained unmatched. The germline V gene has CDR1 LGHNA and CDR2 YNFKEQ. Here the CDR3 DNA reads TGTGCCAGCAGCCCGGGACTATACAATGAGCAGTTCTTC. Encoded protein: CASSPGLYNEQFF.

The chain links TRBV2 to TRBJ2-5; the match to TRBD1 covers 9 bases. This CDR3 comprises 17 residues. Trimming took 6 bases from V and 4 from J; bases not matched to a gene: 15. CDR1 and CDR2 from the germline V gene are SNHLY and FYNNEI. The CDR3 coding sequence is TGTGCCAGCAGCCGGACAGGGGCGAAATGGACGCGAGAGACCCAGTACTTC. Residues: CASSRTGAKWTRETQYF.

The CDR3 here is CASGTGTSGGRNEQFF. CDR3 DNA: TGTGCTAGTGGTACGGGGACTAGCGGGGGGCGCAATGAGCAGTTCTTC. This chain joins TRBV12-5 and TRBJ2-1; 15 bases map to TRBD2. J lost 6 bases, V lost 5 bases, and 5 bases had no gene match. The CDR3 covers 16 residues. The germline gives CDR1 LGHNT, CDR2 FRNRAP.

The rearrangement joins TRBV5-5 to TRBJ1-5, with D unclear. The CDR3 spans 15 residues. Trimming pared 0 bases from V and 3 bases from J, leaving 10 bases between. From germline, CDR1 is SGHKS and CDR2 YYEKEE (reference sequence). Written as DNA, the CDR3 is TGTGCCAGCAGCTTGGTTGCAGGTTACAATCAGCCCCAGCATTTT. Its translation is CASSLVAGYNQPQHF.

The chain has TRBV3-1 (or the pseudogene TRBV3-2) and TRBJ2-1; 11 nucleotides match TRBD2. From germline, CDR1 is LGHDT and CDR2 YNNKEL (reference sequence). The CDR3 has 15 residues. The J segment lost 6 bases and the V segment lost 6 bases, leaving 7 bases of the junction unmatched. The CDR3 nucleotides are TGTGCCAGCAGTCCACTAGCGGGAGAGTCCAATGAGCAGTTCTTC. Translating gives CASSPLAGESNEQFF.

The chain is built from TRBV12-5 and TRBJ2-5; D remains ambiguous. V was shortened by 7 bases and J by 2 bases, with 11 bases between the two germline ends. Per germline, CDR1 LGHNT and CDR2 FRNRAP. CDR3 length: 13 amino acids. The CDR3 here is CASARAEQETQYF. The CDR3 DNA reads TGTGCTAGTGCTCGGGCGGAGCAAGAGACCCAGTACTTC.

With respect to this clone: A junction end diverges from the germline sequence, so it may reflect a read error. This chain links TRBV7-7 with TRBJ2-5; D gene ambiguous. The CDR3 has 13 amino acids. CDR1 is SSHAT and CDR2 is FNYEAQ in the germline V gene (reference sequence). CDR3 loop: CASSLGWQETQYF. DNA of the CDR3: TGTGCTAGCAGCTTAGGTTGGCAAGAGACCCAGTACTTC.

DNA of the CDR3: TGTGCCAGCAGCTCCCATTGGGGCTCCTACAATGAGCAGTTCTTC. Its translation: CASSSHWGSYNEQFF. The chain links TRBV6-6 to TRBJ2-1; no reliable D call. Germline values: CDR1 MNHNY, CDR2 SVGAGI (reference sequence). The V end lost 6 bases, the J end lost 0 bases, and 12 bases lay between the germline ends. CDR3 length equals 15 residues.

The chain recombines TRBV7-2 with TRBJ2-2, with 9 bases matching TRBD1. V lost 2 bases to trimming and J lost 5 bases; unmatched junction nucleotides: 3. Germline assignment: CDR1 SGHTA and CDR2 FQGNSA. The CDR3 consists of 15 residues. The CDR3, as DNA: TGTGCCAGCAGCTTATACAGGGGGCGGACCGGGGAGCTGTTTTTT. The encoded protein is CASSLYRGRTGELFF. Complete variable domain (other parts from reference TRBV7-2 and TRBJ2-2): GAGVSQSPSNKVTEKGKDVELRCDPISGHTALYWYRQSLGQGLEFLIYFQGNSAPDKSGLPSDRFSAERTGGSVSTLTIQRTQQEDSAVYLCASSLYRGRTGELFFGEGSRLTVL.

J is TRBJ2-3 and V is TRBV5-1; D may match TRBD1 or TRBD2 (5 bases each). The CDR3 contains 14 residues. Germline V CDR1 and CDR2: SGHRS, YFSETQ. V was pared by 4 bases and J by 2 bases, with 11 bases between. CDR3 coding DNA: TGCGCCAGCAGCCGGGACGGTTACACAGATACGCAGTATTTT. Protein sequence: CASSRDGYTDTQYF. The full variable domain, rest sourced from reference TRBV5-1 and TRBJ2-3, is KAGVTQTPRYLIKTRGQQVTLSCSPISGHRSVSWYQQTPGQGLQFLFEYFSETQRNKGNFPGRFSGRQFSNSRSEMNVSTLELGDSALYLCASSRDGYTDTQYFGPGTRLTVL.

This chain uses TRBV10-3 with TRBJ2-7; D perhaps matches TRBD1 (6 bases). Germline CDR1 ENHRY, CDR2 SYGVKD. The V and J ends lost 2 bases and 3 bases respectively, with 14 bases between them. The CDR3 is 15 residues long. As DNA, the CDR3 is TGTGCCATCAGTGAGGCAAACAGGGTCGACTACGAGCAGTACTTC. Translated, it gives CAISEANRVDYEQYF.

This clone was seen once. The chain has TRBV21-1 and TRBJ1-5; the table assigns TRBD1, which was not confirmed against the DNA. TRBV21-1 is a recognized pseudogene. The CDR3 totals 18 residues. The CDR3 region has the DNA TGTGCCAGCAGCAAAGGGGCTTCGGCCTCACATGTGGGTCAGCCCCAGCATTTT. It codes for CASSKGASASHVGQPQHF.

This clone is a singleton in its sample. This chain links TRBV6-5 with TRBJ2-2; D is uncertain. The CDR3 is 11 residues long. CDR1 MNHEY and CDR2 SVGAGI come from the germline V gene. V lost 6 bases, J lost 5 bases, and 4 bases lay in between. In DNA, the CDR3 is TGTGCCAGCAGGAGGACCGGGGAGCTGTTTTTT. It is translated as CASRRTGELFF.

As DNA, the CDR3 is TGCGCCAGCAGCTTGCGGGCTAGCGGGGGGGCGGTCCGAGGGAATGAGCAGTTCTTC. Protein: CASSLRASGGAVRGNEQFF. This sequence joins TRBV5-1 and TRBJ2-1; 12 bases line up with TRBD2. The CDR3 has 19 amino acids. Unmatched junction bases numbered 15, after V lost 1 base and J lost 7 bases. From germline, CDR1 is SGHRS and CDR2 YFSETQ.

The rearrangement links TRBV5-8 to TRBJ2-3; 10 bases are shared with TRBD2. This CDR3 comprises 17 residues. Germline CDR1 reads SGHTS; CDR2 reads YDEGEE. The trim removed 4 bases at V and 1 base at J, leaving 9 bases unmatched. The CDR3 bases are TGTGCCAGCAGCCGGAGACGTCTAGCGGGGGGCACAGATACGCAGTATTTT. This translates into CASSRRRLAGGTDTQYF.

This clone was detected a few times. This chain connects TRBV29-1 to TRBJ1-3, with a possible D match to TRBD1 (5 bases). CDR3 length: 13 amino acids. Germline values: CDR1 SQVTM, CDR2 ANQGSEA. Trimming took off 4 bases at V and 2 bases at J, with 9 bases between the two ends. CDR3 loop: CSVAGNPGNTIYF. The CDR3 DNA reads as TGCAGCGTTGCAGGGAACCCTGGAAACACCATATATTTT.

The chain joins TRBV6-4 to TRBJ2-7; TRBD1 or TRBD2 may be the D gene (5 bases each). V dropped 5 bases and J dropped 1 base, with 18 bases sitting between them. Germline CDR1 is MRHNA and CDR2 is SNTAGT. The CDR3 spans 16 residues. The CDR3 DNA follows: TGTGCCAGCAGTTTAAGAGGGGCTTTTTTGTCCTACGAGCAGTACTTC. It is translated as CASSLRGAFLSYEQYF.

V gene TRBV11-2 combines with J gene TRBJ2-3; 8 nucleotides agree with TRBD1. CDR1 and CDR2 from the germline V gene are SGHAT and FQNNGV. Losses at the gene ends were 5 bases for V and 3 bases for J; bases not matched to a gene: 4. The CDR3 consists of 14 residues. CDR3: CASSRQGMTDTQYF. Written as DNA, the CDR3 is TGTGCCAGCAGCCGACAGGGGATGACAGATACGCAGTATTTT.

A single count supports this clone. The chain uses TRBV6-6 and TRBJ1-5; TRBD1 matches 7 bases. V lost 6 bases, J lost 0 bases, and 8 bases stayed unmatched. CDR3 length: 16 amino acids. CDR1 is MNHNY, CDR2 SVGAGI, per germline (reference sequence). CDR3 protein: CASRPGQAYSNQPQHF. In nucleotides, the CDR3 is TGTGCCAGCAGACCCGGACAGGCATATAGCAATCAGCCCCAGCATTTT.

This clone was found a few times. The rearrangement links TRBV4-1 to TRBJ1-2; perhaps TRBD1 as D (5 bases). Trimming stripped 1 base from V and 5 bases from J, with 20 bases between. Germline CDR1 is MGHRA and CDR2 is YSYEKL. This CDR3 region has 17 residues. CDR3 region: CASSQGDWGQAAYGYTF. The CDR3 DNA sequence: TGCGCCAGCAGCCAAGGTGATTGGGGCCAGGCCGCTTATGGCTACACCTTC.

CDR3 region: CASSLVQGSGNEQFF. For the CDR3, the DNA is TGTGCCAGCAGTTTAGTGCAAGGTAGCGGCAATGAGCAGTTCTTC. The chain uses TRBV6-5 and TRBJ2-1, with D maybe TRBD2 (6 bases). Trimming removed 4 bases at V and 6 bases at J, with 16 bases between. Germline values: CDR1 MNHEY, CDR2 SVGAGI. The CDR3 has 15 amino acids.

Only one count was recorded for this clone. This chain uses TRBV11-3 with TRBJ2-1; TRBD2 matches 7 bases. CDR1 and CDR2 from the germline V gene are SGHNT and YENEEA. The junction had 11 bases not matched to a gene; V was cut back by 5 bases and J by 7 bases. There are 15 residues in the CDR3. In DNA, the CDR3 is TGTGCCAGCAGCCCCAGAACTAGCGCGAGGAATGAGCAGTTCTTC. Its translation: CASSPRTSARNEQFF.

This clone occurred a few times. This sequence joins TRBV10-3 and TRBJ2-7; D perhaps matches TRBD2 (5 bases). The CDR3 loop spans 15 amino acids. Deletions cut 5 bases from V and 4 bases from J, with 18 bases between. The germline V gene has CDR1 ENHRY and CDR2 SYGVKD. The CDR3 spells CAISPNLRGGYEQYF. The CDR3 DNA reads as TGTGCCATCAGTCCCAACCTAAGAGGAGGATACGAGCAGTACTTC.

The chain has TRBV2 and TRBJ2-5, with 7 bases matching TRBD2. Germline CDR1 is SNHLY and CDR2 is FYNNEI. V lost 6 bases and J lost 6; bases outside the gene matches: 13. There are 15 residues in the CDR3. CDR3 region: CASRGGVAGEKTQYF. The CDR3 DNA sequence: TGTGCCAGCAGAGGTGGGGTAGCGGGTGAAAAGACCCAGTACTTC.

The chain joins TRBV2 to TRBJ2-4, with D perhaps TRBD1 (6 bases). V dropped 6 bases and J dropped 6 bases, with 18 bases sitting between them. CDR3 length equals 15 residues. The germline CDR1 and CDR2 sequences are SNHLY and FYNNEI. The CDR3 DNA follows: TGTGCCAGCAGCAAATTTTCGGGACAAGCAAACATTCAGTACTTC. This translates into CASSKFSGQANIQYF.

Only a few counts were recorded for this clone. This rearrangement joins TRBV15 to TRBJ2-1; tentative D call: TRBD2 (6 bases). CDR3 length: 16 residues. The V gene's germline CDR1 is LNHNV and CDR2 YYDKDF (reference sequence). Trimming pared 0 bases from V and 6 bases from J, leaving 15 bases between. As DNA, the CDR3 is TGTGCCACCAGCAGAGATCGCGGGGCATTTGCCAATGAGCAGTTCTTC. It encodes CATSRDRGAFANEQFF. The whole variable domain, filled in from reference TRBV15 and TRBJ2-1, reads DAMVIQNPRYQVTQFGKPVTLSCSQTLNHNVMYWYQQKSSQAPKLLFHYYDKDFNNEADTPDNFQSRRPNTSFCFLDIRSPGLGDTAMYLCATSRDRGAFANEQFFGPGTRLTVL.

Written as DNA, the CDR3 is TGCAGTGTAATCGGTCTAGATACGCAGTATTTT. Its protein product is CSVIGLDTQYF. The chain recombines TRBV20-1 with TRBJ2-3; D gene ambiguous. CDR3 length: 11 amino acids. The V end was cut by 7 bases, the J end by 5 bases, with 10 bases between. Germline V lookup: CDR1 DFQATT, CDR2 SNEGSKA (reference sequence).

The CDR3 DNA is TGTGCCAGCAGGGCTAAGAAGCAAGGTCGTAATGAGCAGTTCTTC. This sequence encodes CASRAKKQGRNEQFF. The chain uses TRBV6-4 and TRBJ2-1; D unclear. V was cut by 6 bases and J by 7 bases, with 19 bases left in between. This CDR3 region has 15 residues. CDR1 and CDR2 (germline): MRHNA, SNTAGT.

The rearrangement links TRBV7-9 to TRBJ2-1; 8 nucleotides agree with TRBD2. Germline V CDR1 and CDR2: SEHNR, FQNEAQ (reference sequence). CDR3 length: 16 amino acids. V gave up 0 bases and J gave up 0 bases; unmatched junction bases: 1. CDR3 protein: CASSLALAGSYNEQFF. CDR3 in DNA: TGTGCCAGCAGCTTAGCTCTAGCGGGCTCCTACAATGAGCAGTTCTTC.

The V and J genes are TRBV21-1 and TRBJ2-3; the D call in the table, TRBD2, was not verified against the DNA. TRBV21-1 is shown as a pseudogene. The CDR3 length is 17 residues. For the CDR3, the DNA is TGTGCCAGCAGCAAAACATCCGGCGGGAAACGGACAGATACGCAGTATTTT. It translates to CASSKTSGGKRTDTQYF.